This T cell receptor (beta chain) was identified in a study of metastatic and nonmetastatic thyroid tumors. The V end lost 9 bases, the J end lost 1 base, and 12 bases lay between the germline ends. The CDR3 totals 13 residues. Each patient went into thyroid surgery without having received any treatment. MiXCR re-clonotyped the PCR reads for TCRdb. Of tens of thousands of clones listed, 36% are singletons. This receptor was taken from a female donor with papillary thyroid cancer or a benign thyroid nodule (not recorded which). Some clones in this sample may be carry-over from other donors' samples. Sequenced sample: tumor tissue. This chain connects TRBV12-3 or TRBV12-4 to TRBJ1-1, with D perhaps matching TRBD1 (5 bases). In DNA, the CDR3 is TGTGCCAGTCAGACAGTTCCGAACACTGAAGCTTTCTTT. This codes for CASQTVPNTEAFF.